This TCR beta chain appears in the sequencing data of a study of cytomegalovirus exposure and HLA in healthy donors. With 5 bases clipped from V and 4 bases from J, the junction kept 6 bases outside the gene matches. Germline loops: CDR1 SGHNT, CDR2 YENEEA. CDR3 size: 14 residues. Whole-study results and caveats: Rarity marked most TCR sequences, yet some public TCRs occurred in many donors. Cytomegalovirus association was assigned to more than 150 TCR beta chains.

Separate from the approximately 670-subject first cohort, the 120-subject validation cohort was the one that the donors belonged to. The table lists this clone with a count of one. What it binds is not known. Clones were sequenced by immunoSEQ multiplex PCR, and TCRdb holds only the in-frame ones, with some missing. The sample yields 250,000 to 400,000 clones, 87% seen once. This TCR was recovered from a woman under 40 in good health and CMV-seropositive. V usage is TRBV11-3 and J usage is TRBJ2-5; 8 nucleotides line up with TRBD2. Sequenced: PBMCs. The CDR3 loop is CASSGTSLSETQYF. The CDR3 DNA is TGTGCCAGCAGCGGGACTAGTCTTTCAGAGACCCAGTACTTC. Drawing the rest from reference TRBV11-3 and TRBJ2-5, the complete variable domain is EAGVVQSPRYKIIEKKQPVAFWCNPISGHNTLYWYLQNLGQGPELLIRYENEEAVDDSQLPKDRFSAERLKGVDSTLKIQPAELGDSAVYLCASSGTSLSETQYFGPGTRLLVL.